The 29 T cell receptor beta chains presented below share a single source sample, sequenced in a study of CD8 T cells in ankylosing spondylitis. The antigens of these receptors remain unknown. The study, taken as a whole, reports: Ankylosing spondylitis blood seemed to carry a telltale TCR beta motif made of about 8 highly homologous variants.

From the 5' RACE reads, TCRdb called clonotypes with MiXCR, one entry per CDR3 protein. The sample holds roughly 700,000 distinct CDR3 sequences; 19% are singletons and the top ten take about a fifth. Sequenced: blood, either unsorted or a sorted T cell fraction (not recorded which). The receptors were gathered from a male donor with ankylosing spondylitis.

V gene TRBV5-1 combines with J gene TRBJ1-1, with TRBD1 as a possible D gene (5 bases). There are 15 residues in the CDR3. The ends were cut back, 4 bases at V and 5 bases at J, with 18 bases in the middle. Germline CDR1 and CDR2: SGHRS and YFSETQ. The CDR3 region has the DNA TGCGCCAGCAGCCCCCCCGGCAGGGAGTTTACTGAAGCTTTCTTT. Its translation: CASSPPGREFTEAFF. Using reference TRBV5-1 and TRBJ1-1 for the parts outside the CDR3, the full variable domain is KAGVTQTPRYLIKTRGQQVTLSCSPISGHRSVSWYQQTPGQGLQFLFEYFSETQRNKGNFPGRFSGRQFSNSRSEMNVSTLELGDSALYLCASSPPGREFTEAFFGQGTRLTVV.

The gene calls are TRBV9 and TRBJ1-6, with TRBD1 matching over 11 bases. This CDR3 has 16 residues. V lost 4 bases and J lost 9; bases outside the gene matches: 9. CDR1 and CDR2 (germline): SGDLS, YYNGEE. The CDR3 nucleotides read TGTGCCAGCAGCCCCCAGATGGGACAGGGGGTTTCACCCCTCCACTTT. As protein: CASSPQMGQGVSPLHF.

This clonotype was observed at least ten times. The genes are TRBV27 and TRBJ1-5; D is perhaps TRBD1 (5 bases). V dropped 6 bases and J dropped 6 bases, with 15 bases sitting between them. The CDR3 covers 14 residues. Germline V CDR1 and CDR2: MNHEY, SMNVEV (reference sequence). The CDR3 sequence: CASSRFGGGQPQHF. The DNA for the CDR3 is TGTGCCAGCAGCAGGTTCGGGGGAGGTCAGCCCCAGCATTTT.

The CDR3 protein is CASSHVAGDTQYF. The CDR3 nucleotides are TGTGCCAGCAGCCACGTAGCGGGAGATACGCAGTATTTT. V and J are TRBV7-2 and TRBJ2-3; TRBD2 aligns across 7 bases. CDR3 length: 13 residues. Germline assignment: CDR1 SGHTA and CDR2 FQGNSA. After removal of 5 bases from V and 5 bases from J, the junction contained 4 bases not matched to a gene.

This chain connects TRBV12-3 or TRBV12-4 to TRBJ2-4, with 9 bases that match TRBD2. CDR3 size: 17 residues. V trimming: 7 bases; J trimming: 1 base; junction bases outside the gene matches: 11. The CDR3 DNA follows: TGTGCCAGCAACCCCGCTAGCGGGGCAGGGGCCAAAAACATTCAGTACTTC. This sequence encodes CASNPASGAGAKNIQYF.

V and J are TRBV27 and TRBJ1-3, with D possibly matching TRBD1 (5 bases). V was pared by 10 bases and J by 6 bases, with 16 bases between. Germline CDR1 MNHEY, CDR2 SMNVEV (reference sequence). The CDR3 extends over 13 amino acids. The CDR3 loop reads CATMGDPENTIYF. The CDR3 DNA follows: TGTGCCACCATGGGGGATCCCGAAAACACCATATATTTT.

This clonotype has more than one count but fewer than ten. V gene TRBV11-1 combines with J gene TRBJ2-1, with 9 positions matching TRBD1. CDR3 length equals 18 residues. V shed 5 bases, J shed 6 bases, and the junction held 17 bases outside the gene matches. Germline CDR1 reads SGHAT; CDR2 reads FQDESV (reference sequence). The CDR3 loop is CASSPTKGQGIGSNEQFF. The CDR3 bases are TGTGCCAGCAGCCCTACCAAAGGACAGGGGATCGGCTCCAATGAGCAGTTCTTC. The complete variable domain, with remaining parts taken from reference TRBV11-1 and TRBJ2-1, reads EAEVAQSPRYKITEKSQAVAFWCDPISGHATLYWYRQILGQGPELLVQFQDESVVDDSQLPKDRFSAERLKGVDSTLKIQPAELGDSAMYLCASSPTKGQGIGSNEQFFGPGTRLTVL.

In this sample, this clonotype turned up a few times. The rearrangement joins TRBV6-2 or TRBV6-3 to TRBJ2-2; TRBD1 matches 7 bases. Germline-derived CDR1 and CDR2 are MNHEY and SVGEGT. V shed 6 bases and J 6 bases; nucleotides not matched to a gene: 13. The CDR3 totals 16 residues. CDR3 nucleotide sequence: TGTGCCAGCAGCTACGGACAGGTGTATACTCCCGGGGAGCTGTTTTTT. It translates to CASSYGQVYTPGELFF.

There are a few counts of this clonotype. The V call is TRBV12-3 or TRBV12-4, the J call TRBJ2-3; 8 bases line up with TRBD2. J gave up 2 bases and V 6 bases, and 4 bases lay outside the gene matches. There are 14 residues in the CDR3. The CDR3 region has the DNA TGTGCCAGCAGGTTGACTAGCGTCACAGATACGCAGTATTTT. It encodes CASRLTSVTDTQYF.

The rearrangement uses TRBV9 and TRBJ2-2, with D maybe TRBD1 (6 bases). CDR3 length: 14 amino acids. V was shortened by 2 bases and J by 6 bases, with 11 bases between the two germline ends. Germline V CDR1 and CDR2: SGDLS, YYNGEE. Here the CDR3 reads CASSVYRDPGELFF. CDR3 coding DNA: TGTGCCAGCAGCGTTTACAGGGATCCCGGGGAGCTGTTTTTT. The variable domain in full, completed from reference TRBV9 and TRBJ2-2, reads DSGVTQTPKHLITATGQRVTLRCSPRSGDLSVYWYQQSLDQGLQFLIQYYNGEERAKGNILERFSAQQFPDLHSELNLSSLELGDSALYFCASSVYRDPGELFFGEGSRLTVL.

The chain employs TRBV7-2 and TRBJ2-2; no firm D call. The germline gives CDR1 SGHTA, CDR2 FQGNSA. V lost 3 bases, J lost 4 bases, and 9 bases lay in between. The CDR3 totals 14 residues. This CDR3 is CASSFSRTTGELFF. The CDR3 region has the DNA TGTGCCAGCAGCTTCAGCCGAACCACCGGGGAGCTGTTTTTT.

This clonotype came up a few times. The V gene is TRBV10-3, the J gene TRBJ2-7; D unclear. Germline-derived CDR1 and CDR2 are ENHRY and SYGVKD. The CDR3 runs 16 residues. Trimming shortened V by 2 bases and J by 1 base, and 15 bases separated the two germline ends. CDR3 in amino acids: CAISEGLGADSYEQYF. The CDR3 nucleotides are TGTGCCATCAGTGAGGGGCTCGGCGCGGATTCCTACGAGCAGTACTTC.

This clonotype was detected many times. The chain links TRBV15 to TRBJ1-2; TRBD1 matches 8 bases. CDR3 length equals 13 residues. Germline lookup yields CDR1 LNHNV and CDR2 YYDKDF (reference sequence). The V and J ends lost 5 bases and 5 bases, in that order; junction bases with no gene match: 4. CDR3 region: CATSGTGIYGYTF. In nucleotides, the CDR3 is TGTGCCACCAGCGGGACAGGTATATATGGCTACACCTTC. The whole variable domain, filled in from reference TRBV15 and TRBJ1-2, reads DAMVIQNPRYQVTQFGKPVTLSCSQTLNHNVMYWYQQKSSQAPKLLFHYYDKDFNNEADTPDNFQSRRPNTSFCFLDIRSPGLGDTAMYLCATSGTGIYGYTFGSGTRLTVV.

The chain carries TRBV3-1 and TRBJ1-1; unclear D gene. Germline lookup yields CDR1 LGHDT and CDR2 YNNKEL (reference sequence). V was trimmed by 4 bases and J by 1 base, leaving 13 bases between them. The CDR3 extends over 15 amino acids. CDR3 amino acids: CASSPEGAANTEAFF. CDR3 bases: TGTGCCAGCAGCCCGGAGGGAGCGGCGAACACTGAAGCTTTCTTT.

The rearrangement joins TRBV5-1 to TRBJ2-7; D might be TRBD1 (6 bases). Germline V gene sequence: CDR1 SGHRS, CDR2 YFSETQ. V lost 0 bases to trimming and J lost 1 base, with 11 bases between them. The CDR3 contains 15 residues. In DNA, the CDR3 is TGCGCCAGCAGCTTGGTACAGGGAGAATCCTACGAGCAGTACTTC. Its protein product is CASSLVQGESYEQYF.

This clonotype turned up a few times. This chain uses TRBV5-1 with TRBJ2-2; D is unresolved. The V and J ends lost 4 bases and 3 bases respectively, with 7 bases between them. The CDR3 contains 13 residues. Germline V gives CDR1 SGHRS, CDR2 YFSETQ. This CDR3 is CASSPRYTGELFF. The CDR3 region has the DNA TGCGCCAGCAGCCCCCGGTACACCGGGGAGCTGTTTTTT.

The V gene is TRBV18, the J gene TRBJ2-1, with TRBD1 matching over 7 bases. CDR3 size: 15 residues. The V and J ends lost 3 bases and 1 base, in that order; junction bases with no gene match: 3. CDR1 is KGHSH and CDR2 is LQKENI in the germline V gene. In DNA form, the CDR3 reads TGTGCCAGCTCACCCCAACAGGGGTCCTACAATGAGCAGTTCTTC. Translation: CASSPQQGSYNEQFF.

This clonotype was seen more than once but under ten times. V and J are TRBV5-5 and TRBJ1-2; D is ambiguous. Germline lookup yields CDR1 SGHKS and CDR2 YYEKEE (reference sequence). The CDR3 extends over 13 amino acids. The germline V and J ends were trimmed by 2 bases and 0 bases, with 5 bases remaining between them. CDR3 in DNA: TGTGCCAGCAGCTTTCAAACTAACTATGGCTACACCTTC. As protein: CASSFQTNYGYTF.

This chain uses TRBV11-2 with TRBJ2-7; maybe TRBD1 (7 bases). Germline V gene data show CDR1 as SGHAT and CDR2 as FQNNGV. There are 15 residues in the CDR3. V gave up 3 bases and J gave up 3 bases, with 15 bases separating them. The CDR3 spells CASSLGQGGVYEQYF. Written as DNA, the CDR3 is TGTGCCAGCAGCTTGGGTCAGGGGGGTGTCTACGAGCAGTACTTC.

This clonotype was detected a few times. The CDR3 region is CSVRGGSAISTDTQYF. The CDR3 region has the DNA TGCAGCGTTCGAGGAGGGTCCGCGATTAGCACAGATACGCAGTATTTT. The chain uses TRBV29-1 and TRBJ2-3; D may be TRBD2 (6 bases). CDR1 is SQVTM, CDR2 ANQGSEA, per germline. The germline V and J ends were trimmed by 5 bases and 0 bases, with 18 bases remaining between them. This CDR3 region has 16 residues.

The V and J genes are TRBV19 and TRBJ2-2; D possibly corresponds to TRBD1 (6 bases). The germline gives CDR1 LNHDA, CDR2 SQIVND (reference sequence). This CDR3 is built from 14 residues. The germline V and J ends were trimmed by 3 bases and 4 bases, with 9 bases remaining between them. The chain's CDR3 is CASSIQGTTGELFF. CDR3 nucleotides: TGTGCCAGTAGTATTCAGGGGACCACCGGGGAGCTGTTTTTT.

This clonotype was detected only a few times. The chain joins TRBV29-1 to TRBJ2-3; D remains unclear. The CDR3 covers 13 residues. In germline, CDR1 is SQVTM, CDR2 ANQGSEA. Trimming left V 2 bases short and J 3 bases short, with 9 bases between. CDR3 protein: CSVEIDGTDTQYF. As DNA, the CDR3 is TGCAGCGTTGAAATCGACGGGACAGATACGCAGTATTTT.

This clonotype was detected a few times. CDR3 in DNA: TGCGCCAGCAGGACATACGGGACGTCGTCCTACGAGCAGTACTTC. It codes for CASRTYGTSSYEQYF. The rearrangement links TRBV5-1 to TRBJ2-7; D tentatively reads TRBD1 or TRBD2 (5 bases each). Trimming took 5 bases from V and 1 from J, leaving 16 bases between them. Germline-derived CDR1 and CDR2 are SGHRS and YFSETQ. The CDR3 is 15 amino acids.

This clonotype has a handful of counts. The CDR3 bases are TGTGCCAGCAGTTTAAGTCAGGGAACCTACGAGCAGTACTTC. This sequence encodes CASSLSQGTYEQYF. The V gene is TRBV27, the J gene TRBJ2-7; D is possibly TRBD1 (5 bases). The V end lost 2 bases, the J end lost 2 bases, and 10 bases lay between the germline ends. Germline assignment: CDR1 MNHEY and CDR2 SMNVEV (reference sequence). The CDR3 runs 14 residues.

This clonotype was observed many times. The V and J genes are TRBV20-1 and TRBJ1-6; 9 bases are shared with TRBD1. The CDR3 contains 15 residues. Germline V gene sequence: CDR1 DFQATT, CDR2 SNEGSKA (reference sequence). Trimming at V came to 2 bases and at J to 9 bases, leaving 8 bases not matched to a gene. The chain's CDR3 is CSARFPMDRGSPLHF. The CDR3, as DNA: TGCAGTGCTAGATTCCCCATGGACAGGGGTTCACCCCTCCACTTT.

This clonotype was seen at least ten times. The chain uses TRBV12-3 or TRBV12-4 and TRBJ2-2; possibly TRBD1 for D (6 bases). The CDR3 length is 13 residues. V gave up 4 bases and J gave up 5 bases, with 8 bases separating them. The CDR3 DNA reads as TGTGCCAGCAGTTCCCAGGGGACCGGGGAGCTGTTTTTT. Amino acid sequence: CASSSQGTGELFF.

Worth noting for this clonotype: One end of the junction varies from germline; a read error may be responsible. The chain uses TRBV18 and TRBJ2-5, with D perhaps TRBD2 (6 bases). In germline, CDR1 is KGHSH, CDR2 LQKENI. The CDR3 spans 19 residues. The CDR3 nucleotides read TGTGCCAGCTCACCAACCTTGACCCTCGGGGGTAACGAGGGAGAGACCCGGTACTTC. Residues: CASSPTLTLGGNEGETRYF. The entire variable domain, with the rest obtained from reference TRBV18 and TRBJ2-5, is as follows: NAGVMQNPRHLVRRRGQEARLRCSPMKGHSHVYWYRQLPEEGLKFMVYLQKENIIDESGMPKERFSAEFPKEGPSILRIQQVVRGDSAAYFCASSPTLTLGGNEGETRYFGPGTRLLVL.

This clonotype has a handful of counts. CDR3 coding DNA: TGTGCCAGCAGCCCAGGGGATGCCAAAAACATTCAGTACTTC. This encodes CASSPGDAKNIQYF. The chain links TRBV12-3 or TRBV12-4 to TRBJ2-4, with a weak D call TRBD1 (6 bases). Trimming took off 6 bases at V and 1 base at J, with 10 bases between the two ends. The CDR3 consists of 14 residues.

This clonotype was seen only a few times. This chain joins TRBV10-3 and TRBJ2-1, with D perhaps assigned TRBD1 or TRBD2 (6 bases each). The CDR3 has 17 residues. Germline CDR1 reads ENHRY; CDR2 reads SYGVKD. V was cut by 3 bases and J by 9 bases, with 24 bases left in between. As DNA, the CDR3 is TGTGCCATCAGTGACCACCCTAGCGTAGGGACAAAGGGTGAGCAGTTCTTC. It specifies CAISDHPSVGTKGEQFF.